This is a list of T cell receptor beta chains from one sample in a study of OX40 agonist ivuxolimab in advanced cancers. The table came from immunoSEQ multiplex PCR; TCRdb's copy has only in-frame clones and leaves some out. The sample consists of over 40,000 clones, approximately 83% of them appearing once. The sample here was CD4+ or CD8+ T cells sorted from blood, taken in a trial of the OX40 agonist ivuxolimab. The receptors come from an adult with an advanced solid tumor such as melanoma, head and neck, liver or kidney cancer. CDR3s include the opening cysteine and the closing phenylalanine or tryptophan. The D gene is left open where the match is weak. Clone size is not always given. Where it is, it says once, few, many or a class for expanded clones.

cdr3_length | d_call | j_call | clone_size | v_call | cdr3_nt | cdr3_aa
15 | . | TRBJ2-1 | . | TRBV19 | TGTGCCAGTAGTATGGTCGCCATAACGTACAATGAGCAGTTCTTC | CASSMVAITYNEQFF
16 | TRBD2 | TRBJ2-1 | . | TRBV10-3 | TGTGCCATCAGTGGGGGACTAGCGGGAGGGTCGAATGAGCAGTTCTTC | CAISGGLAGGSNEQFF
15 | TRBD2 | TRBJ2-1 | few | TRBV7-2 | TGTGCCAGCAGCTTAGTCCGGACTAGCGCGGATGAGCAGTTCTTC | CASSLVRTSADEQFF
15 | TRBD1 | TRBJ1-5 | . | TRBV11-2 | TGTGCCAGCAGCACAGGACAGGGAGACGGTCAGCCCCAGCATTTT | CASSTGQGDGQPQHF
12 | . | TRBJ2-3 | . | TRBV5-5 | TGTGCCAGCAGCCTGATGGGGGATACGCAGTATTTT | CASSLMGDTQYF
14 | TRBD2 | TRBJ2-7 | few | TRBV7-8 | TGTGCCAGCAGCCCACTAGCGGGTCCCTACGAGCAGTACTTC | CASSPLAGPYEQYF
13 | TRBD1 | TRBJ1-1 | . | TRBV29-1 | TGCAGCGTGAGGACAGGGACGTTCACTGAAGCTTTCTTT | CSVRTGTFTEAFF
19 | TRBD2 | TRBJ2-5 | . | TRBV5-1 | TGCGCCAGCAGCTTGGGGGTCGCTAGCGGGGGCGGGATGGCAGAGACCCAGTACTTC | CASSLGVASGGGMAETQYF
16 | TRBD2 | TRBJ2-7 | once | TRBV6-5 | TGTGCCAGCAGTTCCCGTACTAGCGGGACGACCTACGAGCAGTACTTC | CASSSRTSGTTYEQYF
12 | . | TRBJ1-2 | . | TRBV19 | TGTGCCAGTAGTATAGACAGCTATGGCTACACCTTC | CASSIDSYGYTF
16 | . | TRBJ2-1 | . | TRBV14 | TGTGCCAGCAGCCCCCTCGGGGCCTACTCCTACAATGAGCAGTTCTTC | CASSPLGAYSYNEQFF
15 | . | TRBJ2-3 | . | TRBV19 | TGTGCCAGTAGAGGAACGGCGGACGGCACAGATACGCAGTATTTT | CASRGTADGTDTQYF
12 | TRBD2 | TRBJ2-5 | once | TRBV2 | TGTGCCAGCAGAGGACTAGCAGAGACCCAGTACTTC | CASRGLAETQYF
15 | TRBD1 | TRBJ1-2 | once | TRBV6-4 | TGTGCCAGCAGTGATTCACAGGGGAGGATTGGTGGCTACACCTTC | CASSDSQGRIGGYTF
15 | TRBD1 | TRBJ2-7 | . | TRBV6-6 | TGTGCCAGCAGTTCCTTGACAGGGCGACTCCACGAGCAGTACTTC | CASSSLTGRLHEQYF
15 | . | TRBJ1-2 | . | TRBV4-2 | TGTGCCAGCAGCCAAGATCGAGCGGGACTTTATGGCTACACCTTC | CASSQDRAGLYGYTF
13 | . | TRBJ2-7 | . | TRBV6-6 | TGTGCCAGCAGGCAGGGGGGGATCTACGAGCAGTACTTC | CASRQGGIYEQYF
16 | . | TRBJ2-1 | . | TRBV5-4 | TGTGCCAACAGTTGGACCGGGACTTTGGGTAACGGTGAGCAGTTCTTC | CANSWTGTLGNGEQFF
14 | . | TRBJ2-1 | . | TRBV2 | TGTGCCAGCAAGGAAACGAGCTCCTACAATGAGCAGTTCTTC | CASKETSSYNEQFF
21 | . | TRBJ2-4 | . | TRBV5-1 | TGCGCCAGCAGCTTGGGTGCACGTCGAGGTCCGGAGGGTCTAGCCAAAAACATTCAGTACTTC | CASSLGARRGPEGLAKNIQYF
15 | TRBD1 | TRBJ1-6 | . | TRBV11-2 | TGTGCCAGCAGCTTCGACAGGGGTGGCAATTCACCCCTCCACTTT | CASSFDRGGNSPLHF
15 | TRBD1 | TRBJ2-2 | . | TRBV7-7 | TGTGCCAGCAGCCCTGGGACAGGGTTAGCCGGGGAGCTGTTTTTT | CASSPGTGLAGELFF
18 | . | TRBJ1-6 | . | TRBV27 | TGTGCCAGCAGACCCATGGGAGGAGGAGGGTCCTATAATTCACCCCTCCACTTT | CASRPMGGGGSYNSPLHF